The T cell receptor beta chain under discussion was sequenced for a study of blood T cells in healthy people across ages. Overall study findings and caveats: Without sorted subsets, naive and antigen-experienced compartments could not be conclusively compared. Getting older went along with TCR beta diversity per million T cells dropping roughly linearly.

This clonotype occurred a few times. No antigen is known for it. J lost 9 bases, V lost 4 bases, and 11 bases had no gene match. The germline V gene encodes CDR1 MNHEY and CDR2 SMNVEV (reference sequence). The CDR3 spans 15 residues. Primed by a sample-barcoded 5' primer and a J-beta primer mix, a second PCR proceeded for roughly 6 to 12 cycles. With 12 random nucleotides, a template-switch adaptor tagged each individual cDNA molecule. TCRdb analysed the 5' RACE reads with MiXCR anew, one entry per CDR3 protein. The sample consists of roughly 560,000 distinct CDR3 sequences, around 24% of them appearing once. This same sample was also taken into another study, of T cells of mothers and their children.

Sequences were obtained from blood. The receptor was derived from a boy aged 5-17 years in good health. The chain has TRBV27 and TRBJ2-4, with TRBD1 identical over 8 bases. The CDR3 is CASSYQGARGSIQYF. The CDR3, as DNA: TGTGCCAGCAGTTACCAGGGGGCGCGGGGAAGCATTCAGTACTTC.